The 24 T cell receptor beta chains listed next were all sequenced from one sample in a study of T cell responses to AZD1222 COVID-19 vaccine. TCRdb keeps only in-frame clones here, not all; method: immunoSEQ multiplex PCR. The sample consists of 75,000 to 100,000 clones, 89% of them appearing once. Sequencing was performed on peripheral blood, taken on day 0 of AZD1222 vaccination. Source of these receptors: an adult in good health.

The chain joins TRBV18 to TRBJ1-6; D unclear. V dropped 3 bases and J dropped 8 bases, with 17 bases sitting between them. Germline assignment: CDR1 KGHSH and CDR2 LQKENI. The CDR3 has 16 residues. The CDR3 bases are TGTGCCAGCTCACCGTACAAAGGACGAGACGATTCACCCCTCCACTTT. It yields the protein CASSPYKGRDDSPLHF.

V gene TRBV5-1 combines with J gene TRBJ2-5, with 13 bases matching TRBD2. The CDR3 is 21 amino acids. V shed 4 bases, J shed 5 bases, and the junction held 23 bases outside the gene matches. CDR1 SGHRS and CDR2 YFSETQ come from the germline V gene. The CDR3 region has the DNA TGCGCCAGCAGCGCTACTAGCGGGAGGGGACTAACCAACCGGGGAAAGGAGACCCAGTACTTC. It specifies CASSATSGRGLTNRGKETQYF.

V and J are TRBV2 and TRBJ1-1; D unresolved. Germline V gene data show CDR1 as SNHLY and CDR2 as FYNNEI. Between the trimmed V and J ends, which lost 7 bases and 9 bases, there was a span of 3 bases. The CDR3 totals 8 residues. The chain's CDR3 is CASNQAFF. In DNA form, the CDR3 reads TGTGCCAGCAATCAAGCTTTCTTT.

V gene TRBV9 combines with J gene TRBJ1-6; D not resolved. The CDR3 sequence is 13 residues long. From germline, CDR1 is SGDLS and CDR2 YYNGEE. Between the trimmed V and J ends, which lost 2 bases and 9 bases, there was a span of 9 bases. The CDR3 DNA follows: TGTGCCAGCAGCGTGATCATCGGTTCACCCCTCCACTTT. Its translation is CASSVIIGSPLHF.

The J gene is TRBJ1-2, the V gene TRBV5-8; D is unclear. Trimming stripped 0 bases from V and 8 bases from J, with 5 bases between. Per the germline V gene, CDR1 is SGHTS and CDR2 is YDEGEE. This CDR3 has 11 residues. The CDR3 DNA is TGTGCCAGCAGCTTGGGTTGGGGCTACACCTTC. It translates to CASSLGWGYTF.

The chain links TRBV4-3 to TRBJ1-1; no firm D call. This CDR3 is 16 amino acids long. The V end lost 4 bases, the J end lost 0 bases, and 15 bases lay between the germline ends. Germline loops: CDR1 LGHNA, CDR2 YSLEER. CDR3 loop: CASSPYFGDMNTEAFF. The CDR3 DNA sequence: TGCGCCAGCAGCCCCTATTTCGGGGATATGAACACTGAAGCTTTCTTT.

The chain carries TRBV12-3 or TRBV12-4 and TRBJ2-5; D possibly matches TRBD1 or TRBD2 (5 bases each). V gave up 5 bases and J gave up 6 bases, with 10 bases separating them. The CDR3 runs 12 residues. In DNA form, the CDR3 reads TGTGCCAGCAGTGGGGGTAGGCAGACCCAGTACTTC. Translating gives CASSGGRQTQYF.

A remark on this clone: Other DNA sequences in this specimen translate into the identical CDR3. The V gene is TRBV18, the J gene TRBJ1-5, with D hard to call. Trimming pared 0 bases from V and 6 bases from J, leaving 6 bases between. From germline, CDR1 is KGHSH and CDR2 LQKENI. The CDR3 length is 13 residues. The CDR3 sequence is CASSPPGGQPQHF. DNA for the CDR3: TGTGCCAGCTCACCACCTGGCGGTCAGCCCCAGCATTTT.

CDR3 DNA: TGTGCCAGTAGTATAGACCAGACGAGACCCCAGCCCCAGCATTTT. It specifies CASSIDQTRPQPQHF. This chain links TRBV19 with TRBJ1-5; the D is unclear. Trimming cost V 0 bases and J 7 bases, with 13 bases left between them. This CDR3 contains 15 residues. Germline values: CDR1 LNHDA, CDR2 SQIVND (reference sequence).

The chain couples TRBV27 to TRBJ1-6; TRBD1 matches at 8 bases. V gave up 3 bases and J gave up 6 bases; unmatched junction bases: 1. Germline V gene sequence: CDR1 MNHEY, CDR2 SMNVEV (reference sequence). CDR3 length: 14 amino acids. The CDR3 loop is CASSFQGANSPLHF. In DNA form, the CDR3 reads TGTGCCAGCAGTTTTCAGGGGGCTAATTCACCCCTCCACTTT.

V is TRBV19 and J is TRBJ2-1; perhaps TRBD2 as D (5 bases). Deletions cut 6 bases from V and 2 bases from J, with 17 bases between. CDR1 is LNHDA and CDR2 is SQIVND in the germline V gene (reference sequence). CDR3 length equals 16 residues. The chain's CDR3 is CASSVAGTRAYNEQFF. For the CDR3, the DNA is TGTGCCAGTAGCGTAGCAGGAACGAGGGCCTACAATGAGCAGTTCTTC.

This chain uses TRBV29-1 with TRBJ2-3; the match to TRBD2 covers 12 bases. Germline V gene sequence: CDR1 SQVTM, CDR2 ANQGSEA. V shed 8 bases, J shed 5 bases, and the junction held 8 bases outside the gene matches. This CDR3 is 14 amino acids long. The CDR3 spells CSSWTSGIEDTQYF. In nucleotides, the CDR3 is TGCAGCAGCTGGACTAGCGGGATAGAAGATACGCAGTATTTT.

The chain joins TRBV12-5 to TRBJ1-3; D unresolved. V lost 4 bases to trimming and J lost 4 bases, with 8 bases between them. The CDR3 extends over 13 amino acids. Germline V gene data show CDR1 as LGHNT and CDR2 as FRNRAP. The CDR3: CASGSALGNTIYF. The DNA for the CDR3 is TGTGCTAGTGGTTCGGCATTAGGAAACACCATATATTTT.

The chain joins TRBV18 to TRBJ1-3, with a tentative D call TRBD1 (5 bases). The CDR3 runs to 15 residues. V was shortened by 4 bases and J by 4 bases, with 14 bases between the two germline ends. Germline V lookup: CDR1 KGHSH, CDR2 LQKENI. CDR3 loop: CASSRYGTEGNTIYF. The CDR3 bases are TGTGCCAGCTCACGGTACGGGACCGAAGGAAACACCATATATTTT. Looking up the rest from reference TRBV18 and TRBJ1-3 gives the full variable domain: NAGVMQNPRHLVRRRGQEARLRCSPMKGHSHVYWYRQLPEEGLKFMVYLQKENIIDESGMPKERFSAEFPKEGPSILRIQQVVRGDSAAYFCASSRYGTEGNTIYFGEGSWLTVV.

The V call is TRBV7-2, the J call TRBJ2-1; 10 bases align to TRBD2. The CDR3 totals 15 residues. J gave up 7 bases and V 2 bases, and 5 bases lay outside the gene matches. Germline assignment: CDR1 SGHTA and CDR2 FQGNSA. CDR3 in DNA: TGTGCCAGCAGCTTATCTAGCGGGGGTGGAAATGAGCAGTTCTTC. Translation: CASSLSSGGGNEQFF.

The chain employs TRBV18 and TRBJ2-2, with TRBD1 as a possible D gene (6 bases). Germline values: CDR1 KGHSH, CDR2 LQKENI. Trimming took off 4 bases at V and 1 base at J, with 13 bases between the two ends. This CDR3 contains 16 residues. The CDR3 loop reads CASSRTGTKNTGELFF. The CDR3 DNA sequence: TGTGCCAGCTCACGAACCGGGACAAAGAACACCGGGGAGCTGTTTTTT.

This clone was counted once. The rearrangement uses TRBV5-1 and TRBJ2-1; D unresolved. Deletions cut 2 bases from V and 0 bases from J, with 18 bases between. Germline CDR1 reads SGHRS; CDR2 reads YFSETQ. The CDR3 is made up of 18 amino acids. The CDR3: CASSFPRSGPSSYNEQFF. The CDR3 DNA sequence: TGCGCCAGCAGCTTCCCTCGATCGGGCCCAAGCTCCTACAATGAGCAGTTCTTC. Combining the CDR3 with reference TRBV5-1 and TRBJ2-1 gives the whole variable domain KAGVTQTPRYLIKTRGQQVTLSCSPISGHRSVSWYQQTPGQGLQFLFEYFSETQRNKGNFPGRFSGRQFSNSRSEMNVSTLELGDSALYLCASSFPRSGPSSYNEQFFGPGTRLTVL.

This chain links TRBV15 with TRBJ1-1; D not resolved. Germline assignment: CDR1 LNHNV and CDR2 YYDKDF (reference sequence). Trimming took off 0 bases at V and 3 bases at J, with 8 bases between the two ends. CDR3 size: 14 residues. CDR3 nucleotide sequence: TGTGCCACCAGCAGAGATTCGTGGGACACTGAAGCTTTCTTT. As protein: CATSRDSWDTEAFF.

V is TRBV19 and J is TRBJ1-5; a possible D gene is TRBD1 (6 bases). Looked up from germline, CDR1 is LNHDA and CDR2 is SQIVND (reference sequence). The ends were cut back, 6 bases at V and 0 bases at J, with 15 bases in the middle. The CDR3 covers 16 residues. CDR3 protein: CASSIIQGHSNQPQHF. The CDR3 DNA reads as TGTGCCAGTAGCATCATACAGGGCCATAGCAATCAGCCCCAGCATTTT.

The rearrangement uses TRBV7-8 and TRBJ1-5; no definite D call. This CDR3 comprises 14 residues. V was trimmed by 1 base and J by 7 bases, leaving 11 bases between them. Germline V gene data show CDR1 as SGHVS and CDR2 as FQNEAQ. Written as DNA, the CDR3 is TGTGCCAGCAGCTTAGAGCAGGTTGCGCAGCCCCAGCATTTT. As protein: CASSLEQVAQPQHF.

The chain is built from TRBV19 and TRBJ1-5; 12 bases map to TRBD1. Per the germline V gene, CDR1 is LNHDA and CDR2 is SQIVND (reference sequence). The length of the CDR3 is 15 residues. The V segment lost 4 bases and the J segment 6 bases; nucleotides outside the gene matches: 4. CDR3 in amino acids: CASSTGQGASQPQHF. As DNA, the CDR3 is TGTGCCAGTAGTACGGGACAGGGGGCGAGTCAGCCCCAGCATTTT.

V is TRBV2 and J is TRBJ1-5; no reliable D call. CDR3 length: 13 amino acids. Deletions cut 4 bases from V and 5 bases from J, with 9 bases between. Germline CDR1 and CDR2: SNHLY and FYNNEI. The CDR3 loop reads CASSAGLYQPQHF. CDR3 in DNA: TGTGCCAGCAGTGCTGGCTTATATCAGCCCCAGCATTTT.

This chain links TRBV20-1 with TRBJ1-1; no reliable D call. The CDR3 totals 11 residues. The V and J ends lost 5 bases and 7 bases respectively, with 11 bases between them. The germline CDR1 and CDR2 sequences are DFQATT and SNEGSKA (reference sequence). Here the CDR3 DNA reads TGCAGTGCTCCGAGGGTCAGTGAAGCTTTCTTT. It encodes CSAPRVSEAFF.

The chain uses TRBV21-1 and TRBJ1-1. TRBV21-1 corresponds to a pseudogene. The CDR3 sequence is 15 residues long. The chain's CDR3 is CASSKRGAWNTEAFF. The CDR3 region has the DNA TGTGCCAGCAGCAAACGGGGAGCTTGGAACACTGAAGCTTTCTTT.